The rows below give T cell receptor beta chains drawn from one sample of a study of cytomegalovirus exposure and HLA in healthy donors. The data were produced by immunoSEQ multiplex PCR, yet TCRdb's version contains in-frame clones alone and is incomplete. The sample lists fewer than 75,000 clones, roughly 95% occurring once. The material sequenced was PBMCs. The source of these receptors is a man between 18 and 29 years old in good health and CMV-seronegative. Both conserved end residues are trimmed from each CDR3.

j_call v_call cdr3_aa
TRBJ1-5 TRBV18 ASSAGINQPQH
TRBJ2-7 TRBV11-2 ASSLDLPGAEQY
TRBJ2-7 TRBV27 ASSLSGPTYEQY
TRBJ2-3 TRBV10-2 ASRSSGTDTQY
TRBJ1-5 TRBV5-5 ASSLQGISNQPQH
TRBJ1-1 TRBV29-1 SVWTAYTEAF
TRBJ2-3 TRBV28 ASSLQEQGKKDTQY
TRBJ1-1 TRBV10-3 AISELLPRDTEAF
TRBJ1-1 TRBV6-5 ASSYSSIQNTEAF
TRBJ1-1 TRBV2 ANLSPGKNTEAF
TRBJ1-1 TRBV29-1 SVEVPREGAFTEAF
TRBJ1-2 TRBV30 AWSLRIDYGYT
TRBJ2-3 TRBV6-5 ASRNLQGVDTQY
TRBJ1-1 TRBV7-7 ASSLSGGALNTEAF
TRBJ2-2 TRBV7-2 ASSLARGELF
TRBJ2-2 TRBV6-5 ASSYSRGSTGELF
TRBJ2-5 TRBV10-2 ASSPIQETQY
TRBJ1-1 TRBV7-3 ASSFRVGGEAF